A selection of T cell receptor beta chains follows, all from one sample in a study of regulatory T cells in long-lasting Graves disease. MiXCR was run by TCRdb on the multiplex PCR reads, yielding one entry per CDR3 protein. The sample yields 400,000 to 500,000 distinct CDR3 sequences, roughly 20% seen once. The material sequenced was peripheral blood mononuclear cells (PBMCs), taken when the disease was refractory, from a patient treated with antithyroid drugs. The receptors were sampled from a female donor with Graves disease. Each CDR3 is given with its conserved first and last residue. The D gene is left open where the match is weak. A row's size may be missing; if present it is once, few, many or a size class.

d_gene,v_gene,j_gene,abundance,CDR3nt,CDR3aa
.,TRBV28,TRBJ2-3,.,TGTGCCAGCAGTCCCCCGGTTGTGGGGGTTGATACGCAGTATTTT,CASSPPVVGVDTQYF
.,TRBV11-2,TRBJ2-5,many,TGTGCCAGCAGCGCCAGGAGTACCGGTGAGACCCAGTACTTC,CASSARSTGETQYF
.,TRBV28,TRBJ2-5,many,TGTGCCAGCAGTTTAGAAGGACAGTCTATTCAAGAGACCCAGTACTTC,CASSLEGQSIQETQYF
.,TRBV6-6,TRBJ1-6,.,TGTGCCAGCAGTTACTCGGGCTCTTATTCACCCCTCCACTTT,CASSYSGSYSPLHF
TRBD2,TRBV4-1,TRBJ2-7,.,TGCGCCAGCAGCCAAAACTTGGGGGGGACGGAATCCTACGAGCAGTACTTC,CASSQNLGGTESYEQYF
.,TRBV15,TRBJ1-1,many,TGTGCCACCAGCAGAGTGGGCGCTGAAGCTTTCTTT,CATSRVGAEAFF
.,TRBV28,TRBJ1-5,many,TGTGCCAGCAAAAAGGGCAATCAGCCCCAGCATTTT,CASKKGNQPQHF
.,TRBV6-5,TRBJ2-1,many,TGTGCCAGCAGTTACTCGAGCCTACTGAGGGATTTTAATGAGCAGTTCTTC,CASSYSSLLRDFNEQFF
.,TRBV6-5,TRBJ1-5,many,TGTGCCAGCAGTTACGACTTTTATCAGCCCCAGCATTTT,CASSYDFYQPQHF
.,TRBV28,TRBJ1-4,many,TGTGCCAGCAGTTCCCTTGGGGGCGGAGGGGAAAAACTGTTTTTT,CASSSLGGGGEKLFF
.,TRBV11-2,TRBJ2-7,few,TGTGCCAGCTCACCACCAAGTAAGGTAGGCGAGCAGTACTTC,CASSPPSKVGEQYF
TRBD1,TRBV20-1,TRBJ2-1,few,TGCAGTGCTAGTGAACCGGGACAGTCGTACAATGAGCAGTTCTTC,CSASEPGQSYNEQFF
.,TRBV7-9,TRBJ2-4,few,TGTGCCAGCAGCTTTAACTCGATGGACGCCAAAAACATTCAGTACTTC,CASSFNSMDAKNIQYF
TRBD2,TRBV12-3/TRBV12-4,TRBJ2-7,few,TGTGCCAGCAGTGGGGGGGGACTAGCGGGAGGGCCGTACTACGAGCAGTACTTC,CASSGGGLAGGPYYEQYF
TRBD1,TRBV7-9,TRBJ1-2,many,TGTGCCAGCATGGGGGAGACAGGGGGGGCCTATGGCTACACCTTC,CASMGETGGAYGYTF
.,TRBV29-1,TRBJ2-2,.,TGCAGCGTTGCCCGAACAGCGAACACCGGGGAGCTGTTTTTT,CSVARTANTGELFF
.,TRBV19,TRBJ2-4,.,TGTGCCAGTAGTATAGCCCCCCAGCGGGTAGCCAAAAACATTCAGTACTTC,CASSIAPQRVAKNIQYF
.,TRBV15,TRBJ1-5,.,TGTGCCACCAGCCGAACCGGCGGAAGCAATCAGCCCCAGCATTTT,CATSRTGGSNQPQHF
.,TRBV5-5,TRBJ2-7,.,TGCGCCAGCAGCCGCTCCAGGGGTCGACACTACGAGCAGTACTTC,CASSRSRGRHYEQYF
.,TRBV20-1,TRBJ2-7,few,TGCAGTGCTCACCTTCGTCTTGCCTACGAGCAGTACTTC,CSAHLRLAYEQYF
.,TRBV7-9,TRBJ2-7,few,TGTGCCAGCAGCTTACTCTCCGAGCAGTACTTC,CASSLLSEQYF
.,TRBV6-1,TRBJ2-5,.,TGTGCCAGCAGTCCCCTAGGGGGGAGCCTGAGGGAGACCCAGTACTTC,CASSPLGGSLRETQYF
.,TRBV27,TRBJ2-4,.,TGTGCCAGCAGTCCCTCAAACCCTCTACGGGCCAAAAACATTCAGTACTTC,CASSPSNPLRAKNIQYF
TRBD2,TRBV4-1,TRBJ2-5,.,TGCGCCAGCAGCCAAGGGCTGCAGCGGGAGAGGTGGGGAGAGACCCAGTACTTC,CASSQGLQRERWGETQYF
.,TRBV5-1,TRBJ1-2,.,TGCGCCAGCAGCTTGGGGGGCGCGATCCATAGCTACACCTTC,CASSLGGAIHSYTF
TRBD1,TRBV20-1,TRBJ2-7,.,TGCAGCTTGACAGGGTTTTCCTACGAGCAGTACTTC,CSLTGFSYEQYF
TRBD2,TRBV28,TRBJ2-7,many,TGTGCCAGCAGCCCCCCCGCGGGAGTTCCCTACGAGCAGTACTTC,CASSPPAGVPYEQYF
.,TRBV27,TRBJ1-5,many,TGTGCCAGCAGGTCCGGGGGCGGAATTCAGCCCCAGCATTTT,CASRSGGGIQPQHF
.,TRBV6-1,TRBJ2-5,.,TGTGCCAGCAGTGTGACGAGCCTTTTTATGGTTGAGCGAAAAGAGACCCAGTACTTC,CASSVTSLFMVERKETQYF
.,TRBV7-9,TRBJ2-7,.,TGTGCCAGCAGAGCTCCGGACGGCTCCTACGAGCAGTACTTC,CASRAPDGSYEQYF
.,TRBV12-3/TRBV12-4,TRBJ1-2,many,TGTGCCAGCAGTTTATGGGGCCACTCGAACTATGGCTACACCTTC,CASSLWGHSNYGYTF
.,TRBV6-1,TRBJ2-1,.,TGTGCCAGCAGTGAAGGGTGGGAGAGGAACAATGAGCAGTTCTTC,CASSEGWERNNEQFF
.,TRBV7-9,TRBJ1-1,few,TGTGCCAGCAGCTTAGGTGCGGGAACGATCACTGAAGCTTTCTTT,CASSLGAGTITEAFF
.,TRBV20-1,TRBJ1-2,few,TGCAGTGCTAGAGAGGGCGGCCCCTTCTATGGCTACACCTTC,CSAREGGPFYGYTF
.,TRBV6-1,TRBJ2-6,.,TGTGCCAGCAGTGGTCATCTAGGACGAATCTCTGGGGCCAACGTCCTGACTTTC,CASSGHLGRISGANVLTF
.,TRBV12-3/TRBV12-4,TRBJ2-5,many,TGTGCCAGCAGACCTACAGGGAGAGAGACCCAGTACTTC,CASRPTGRETQYF
.,TRBV19,TRBJ1-1,few,TGTGCCAGTAGTACCGATCTGACAGCTATGAACACTGAAGCTTTCTTT,CASSTDLTAMNTEAFF
TRBD1,TRBV4-1,TRBJ1-4,.,TGCGCCAGCAGCCAAGAGACAGGGGCAAATGAAAAACTGTTTTTT,CASSQETGANEKLFF
.,TRBV6-1,TRBJ2-2,few,TGTGCCAGCAGAAAAGGAATCACCGGGGAGCTGTTTTTT,CASRKGITGELFF
.,TRBV18,TRBJ1-1,many,TGTGCCAGCTCACCGGGACCCATGAACACTGAAGCTTTCTTT,CASSPGPMNTEAFF
TRBD2,TRBV6-1,TRBJ2-1,.,TGTGCCAGCCACAACCCCGGGACTATCCCACGCAATGAGCAGTTCTTC,CASHNPGTIPRNEQFF